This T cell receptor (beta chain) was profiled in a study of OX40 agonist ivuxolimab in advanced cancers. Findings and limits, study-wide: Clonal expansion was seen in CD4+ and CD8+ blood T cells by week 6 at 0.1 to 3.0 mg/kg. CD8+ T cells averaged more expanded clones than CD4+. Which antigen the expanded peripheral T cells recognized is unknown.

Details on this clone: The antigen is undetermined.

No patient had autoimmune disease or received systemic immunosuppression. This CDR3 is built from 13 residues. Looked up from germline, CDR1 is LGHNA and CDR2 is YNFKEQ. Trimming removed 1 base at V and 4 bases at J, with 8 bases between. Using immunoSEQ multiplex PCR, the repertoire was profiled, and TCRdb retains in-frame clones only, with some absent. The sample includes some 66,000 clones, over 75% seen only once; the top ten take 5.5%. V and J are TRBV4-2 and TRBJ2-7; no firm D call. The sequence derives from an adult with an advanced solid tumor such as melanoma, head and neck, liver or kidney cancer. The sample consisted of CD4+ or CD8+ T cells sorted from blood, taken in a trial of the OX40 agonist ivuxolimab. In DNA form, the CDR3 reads TGTGCCAGCAGCCAAGGCCCCGTATACGAGCAGTACTTC. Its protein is CASSQGPVYEQYF.